This TCR beta chain was sequenced in a study of T cell changes during pregnancy in multiple sclerosis. The length of the CDR3 is 15 residues. V was pared by 10 bases and J by 6 bases, with 14 bases of the junction left unmatched. Germline V lookup: CDR1 MNHEY, CDR2 SMNVEV (reference sequence). Sequencing used immunoSEQ multiplex PCR; TCRdb keeps in-frame clones, though not all of them. Seen here are approximately 60,000 clones, around 94% observed once, and the top ten hold roughly 3.5%. The J gene is TRBJ2-7, the V gene TRBV27; the match to TRBD2 covers 11 bases. This sequence was found in a female donor with multiple sclerosis, enrolled in a pregnancy study. The sample was CD8+ T cells from peripheral blood mononuclear cells, taken in the third trimester of pregnancy. CDR3 in amino acids: CATRVAGTSGSEQYF. CDR3 bases: TGTGCCACCAGGGTGGCCGGGACTAGCGGTTCCGAGCAGTACTTC.